This is a list of T cell receptor beta chains from one sample in a study of blood T cell repertoires in COVID-19. Profiled with immunoSEQ multiplex PCR; TCRdb holds only in-frame clones, not every one. The sample yields about 160,000 clones, about four fifths seen once. Sequencing was performed on peripheral blood. The receptors stem from a man between 65 and 80 years old who had recovered from COVID-19. Both conserved end residues are part of each CDR3. D genes are given only for firm matches. A row's size may be missing; if present it is once, few, many or a size class.

clone_size j_call v_call d_call cdr3_aa cdr3_nt
- TRBJ2-5 TRBV9 TRBD2 CASSVEAGGETQYF TGTGCCAGCAGCGTAGAGGCGGGGGGAGAGACCCAGTACTTC
few TRBJ1-2 TRBV28 - CASSPNLQGHGYTF TGTGCCAGCAGTCCTAACCTACAGGGTCACGGCTACACCTTC
- TRBJ2-1 TRBV25-1 - CASSEYKGWESHEQFF TGTGCCAGCAGTGAATATAAGGGATGGGAGTCCCATGAGCAGTTCTTC
- TRBJ1-1 TRBV12-3/TRBV12-4 - CASSLGEDTEAFF TGTGCCAGCAGTTTAGGGGAGGACACTGAAGCTTTCTTT
once TRBJ2-7 TRBV6-5 TRBD2 CASSYGGSRSYEQYF TGTGCCAGCAGTTACGGCGGGAGTCGCTCCTACGAGCAGTACTTC
- TRBJ1-1 TRBV19 - CASSVARNTEAFF TGTGCCAGTAGCGTCGCTAGGAACACTGAAGCTTTCTTT
- TRBJ1-1 TRBV6-5 TRBD1 CASERTGGKMTEAFF TGTGCCAGTGAGAGGACAGGGGGGAAGATGACTGAAGCTTTCTTT
- TRBJ2-4 TRBV28 TRBD1 CASIPQGRGLAKNIQYF TGTGCCAGCATCCCACAGGGGCGCGGACTAGCCAAAAACATTCAGTACTTC
- TRBJ2-7 TRBV7-2 - CASSFGTGEQYF TGTGCCAGCAGCTTCGGTACAGGAGAGCAGTACTTC
few TRBJ2-1 TRBV6-2/TRBV6-3 TRBD2 CASSPHLTSGKYNEQFF TGTGCCAGCAGTCCGCACCTGACTAGCGGGAAATACAATGAGCAGTTCTTC
- TRBJ2-7 TRBV4-3 TRBD2 CASSQDNGAGGHYEQYF TGCGCCAGCAGCCAAGATAATGGCGCGGGAGGGCACTACGAGCAGTACTTC
- TRBJ2-1 TRBV5-1 TRBD1 CASSLPGQGYNEQFF TGCGCCAGCAGCTTGCCGGGACAGGGATACAATGAGCAGTTCTTC
- TRBJ2-2 TRBV6-2/TRBV6-3 TRBD2 CASSQTRTSGHTGELFF TGTGCCAGCAGTCAGACAAGGACTAGCGGGCACACCGGGGAGCTGTTTTTT
- TRBJ1-2 TRBV19 - CASSIGRAYGYTF TGTGCCAGTAGTATAGGCAGGGCCTATGGCTACACCTTC
few TRBJ2-5 TRBV2 - CASSVNNPQETQYF TGTGCCAGCAGTGTCAACAACCCACAAGAGACCCAGTACTTC
- TRBJ2-3 TRBV6-5 TRBD2 CASSYSSGSVADTQYF TGTGCCAGCAGTTACTCTAGCGGGAGTGTAGCAGATACGCAGTATTTT
- TRBJ1-5 TRBV28 - CASTRGSRQPQHF TGTGCCAGCACTAGGGGGAGTAGGCAGCCCCAGCATTTT
- TRBJ2-5 TRBV4-1 TRBD1 CASSQEGQGVQETQYF TGCGCCAGCAGCCAGGAGGGACAGGGGGTCCAAGAGACCCAGTACTTC
- TRBJ2-7 TRBV2 - CASSSSGSRYEQYF TGTGCCAGCAGTTCGAGCGGGTCTCGCTACGAGCAGTACTTC
once TRBJ2-1 TRBV6-5 - CASGREKSYSEQFF TGTGCCAGCGGTCGGGAGAAGTCTTATAGTGAGCAGTTCTTC
once TRBJ2-1 TRBV4-3 TRBD2 CASSQVPSGGYNEQFF TGCGCCAGCAGCCAAGTCCCTAGCGGGGGATACAATGAGCAGTTCTTC
- TRBJ2-7 TRBV6-5 - CASSYAITGSGEQYF TGTGCCAGCAGTTACGCTATTACAGGGTCGGGCGAGCAGTACTTC
- TRBJ2-5 TRBV6-5 TRBD2 CASTLAGGETQYF TGTGCCAGCACACTAGCGGGAGGAGAGACCCAGTACTTC
- TRBJ1-2 TRBV7-9 - CASSLEGTGGSLYGYTF TGTGCCAGCAGCTTAGAAGGAACAGGTGGTTCCCTCTATGGCTACACCTTC
- TRBJ2-5 TRBV4-1 - CASSHSPDRTSGGPMIQYF TGCGCCAGCAGCCACTCCCCCGACAGGACGTCGGGAGGCCCGATGATCCAGTACTTC
few TRBJ2-7 TRBV7-8 TRBD2 CASSSGAGALSYEQYF TGTGCCAGCAGCTCCGGAGCGGGAGCCCTCTCCTACGAGCAGTACTTC
once TRBJ2-7 TRBV18 TRBD1 CASSLGQGGGEQYF TGTGCCAGCTCACTTGGACAGGGGGGCGGCGAGCAGTACTTC
- TRBJ1-1 TRBV9 - CASSVAKETEAFF TGTGCCAGCAGCGTCGCAAAGGAGACTGAAGCTTTCTTT
- TRBJ2-2 TRBV5-1 - CASTYGGRSTGELFF TGCGCCAGCACCTACGGAGGACGTAGCACCGGGGAGCTGTTTTTT
- TRBJ2-1 TRBV29-1 TRBD1 CSGGQSSYNEQFF TGCAGCGGGGGACAGAGCTCCTACAATGAGCAGTTCTTC
- TRBJ1-6 TRBV7-3 - CASSLQNNSPLHF TGTGCCAGCAGCTTACAGAATAATTCACCCCTCCACTTT
- TRBJ1-1 TRBV6-5 TRBD1 CASTPQGGTEAFF TGTGCCAGCACTCCTCAGGGGGGCACTGAAGCTTTCTTT
- TRBJ1-1 TRBV7-8 TRBD1 CASSRDRRNTEAFF TGTGCCAGCAGTCGGGACAGGAGGAACACTGAAGCTTTCTTT
- TRBJ1-5 TRBV2 - CASSVWGEQPQHF TGTGCCAGCAGTGTGTGGGGGGAACAGCCCCAGCATTTT
once TRBJ1-4 TRBV2 - CASSGRTRATNEKLFF TGTGCCAGCAGTGGCCGGACCAGGGCAACTAATGAAAAACTGTTTTTT
- TRBJ1-3 TRBV7-8 - CASSPGGTSGNTIYF TGTGCCAGCAGCCCCGGCGGGACCTCCGGAAACACCATATATTTT
- TRBJ2-5 TRBV6-6 - CASSYGRGQETQYF TGTGCCAGCAGTTACGGGCGGGGGCAGGAGACCCAGTACTTC
- TRBJ2-1 TRBV29-1 TRBD1 CSVGGQTNEQFF TGCAGCGTTGGGGGACAGACCAATGAGCAGTTCTTC
- TRBJ1-2 TRBV9 TRBD1 CASSAGGSYGYTF TGTGCCAGCAGTGCAGGGGGCTCCTATGGCTACACCTTC
- TRBJ1-2 TRBV6-2/TRBV6-3 TRBD1 CASSETPTGVDGYTF TGTGCCAGCAGCGAAACCCCGACAGGGGTAGATGGCTACACCTTC
- TRBJ2-1 TRBV7-9 TRBD2 CASSPTGTSANEQFF TGTGCCAGCAGCCCAACGGGGACTAGCGCCAATGAGCAGTTCTTC
- TRBJ1-2 TRBV5-1 TRBD1 CASSWGTGVNYGYTF TGCGCCAGCAGCTGGGGGACAGGGGTGAACTATGGCTACACCTTC
- TRBJ2-2 TRBV10-1 TRBD2 CASSPGWREGPVGELFF TGCGCCAGCAGCCCCGGTTGGCGGGAGGGCCCGGTCGGGGAGCTGTTTTTT
- TRBJ2-5 TRBV9 - CASSVETGTQYF TGTGCCAGCAGCGTAGAGACGGGAACCCAGTACTTC
- TRBJ2-3 TRBV18 - CASSPNGYTDTQYF TGTGCCAGCTCACCAAACGGTTACACAGATACGCAGTATTTT
- TRBJ1-6 TRBV6-5 TRBD1 CASSRDRGQAPLHF TGTGCCAGCAGCAGGGACAGGGGGCAGGCACCCCTCCACTTT
- TRBJ1-1 TRBV3-1/TRBV3-2 - CASSRADTEAFF TGTGCCAGCAGCCGAGCGGACACTGAAGCTTTCTTT
- TRBJ2-1 TRBV19 TRBD2 CASSFGTSAWYEQFF TGTGCCAGTAGTTTCGGGACTAGCGCGTGGTATGAGCAGTTCTTC
- TRBJ2-5 TRBV7-7 - CASSNREETQYF TGTGCTAGCAGTAACAGGGAGGAGACCCAGTACTTC
once TRBJ1-2 TRBV18 - CASSSLTDRNNYGYTF TGTGCCAGCTCATCGCTAACGGACAGAAATAACTATGGCTACACCTTC
- TRBJ1-5 TRBV9 - CASSVPGTQEGQPQHF TGTGCCAGCAGCGTCCCGGGGACCCAGGAGGGTCAGCCCCAGCATTTT
- TRBJ2-1 TRBV6-4 TRBD1 CASSDSTGGKDEQFF TGTGCCAGCAGTGACTCGACAGGGGGCAAAGATGAGCAGTTCTTC
- TRBJ2-7 TRBV6-2/TRBV6-3 TRBD1 CASSDRDRGTYEQYF TGTGCCAGCAGTGACCGGGACAGGGGCACCTACGAGCAGTACTTC
- TRBJ2-3 TRBV2 - CASSALGVITDTQYF TGTGCCAGCAGTGCTTTAGGGGTGATCACAGATACGCAGTATTTT
few TRBJ1-1 TRBV10-3 TRBD1 CAIREGTGERMNTEAFF TGTGCCATCAGAGAAGGGACAGGTGAGCGCATGAACACTGAAGCTTTCTTT
- TRBJ1-4 TRBV6-5 - CASSYSGNAAEKLFF TGTGCCAGCAGTTACTCCGGAAACGCGGCGGAAAAACTGTTTTTT